The clone carrying this T cell receptor beta chain showed up just once. Antigen unknown. Libraries were prepared by immunoSEQ multiplex PCR; TCRdb keeps only in-frame clonotypes and omits some of them. The profile shows tens of thousands of clones, around 93% of them singletons. These data are taken from a study of T cell clones after liver transplantation. Study overall: A pre-transplant mixed lymphocyte reaction with TCRbeta sequencing defined graft-donor-reactive clones followed in post-transplant blood. Graft-donor-reactive sequences were compared with third-party-reactive TCRbeta sequences from pre-transplant mixed lymphocyte reactions. Timepoints were pre-transplant, pre-withdrawal, and after withdrawal was completed or failed. Study outcomes and limitations: Small, mixed patient groups and varying post-transplant times limit these conclusions.

The CDR3 has 12 residues. With 6 bases removed from V and 7 bases from J, the gap between germline ends came to 10 bases. Per germline, CDR1 MNHEY and CDR2 SMNVEV (reference sequence). This sample comprised CD8+ T cells from blood, obtained less than 28 months after liver transplant. This clonotype was sampled from a human patient who received a liver transplant. Some T cells may have come from the graft donor. The rearrangement links TRBV27 to TRBJ2-1; D remains ambiguous. CDR3 loop: CASRTAENEQFF. The CDR3, as DNA: TGTGCCAGCAGAACGGCGGAAAATGAGCAGTTCTTC.